This T cell receptor beta chain was found in a study of breast tumors, draining lymph nodes, adjacent tissues. Findings of the study overall: That most tumor T cells come from lymph nodes remained unproven.

Axillary draining lymph nodes of breast cancer patients supplied the node samples. In germline, CDR1 is SGDLS, CDR2 YYNGEE. V trimming: 5 bases; J trimming: 5 bases; junction bases outside the gene matches: 19. This CDR3 is 18 amino acids long. TCRdb called the multiplex PCR reads again in MiXCR, with one record for every CDR3 protein. The repertoire holds some 83,000 distinct CDR3 sequences, with roughly 19% as singletons. This clonotype was seen ten or more times. Antigen specificity is unknown. The chain has TRBV9 and TRBJ2-3; 8 bases are a match to TRBD2. The clonotype was recovered from a female donor with breast cancer. Some clones in this sample may be carry-over from other donors' samples. Sequencing input: axillary lymph node tissue. Here the CDR3 reads CASSHPPSGSLLGDTQYF. As DNA, the CDR3 is TGTGCCAGCAGTCACCCTCCAAGCGGGAGTTTACTTGGAGATACGCAGTATTTT.